This T cell receptor (beta chain) appears in the sequencing data of a study of shared clonotypes between healthy human individuals. An even split of each subset's genomic DNA across several immunoSEQ plates was performed. The data were produced by immunoSEQ multiplex PCR, yet TCRdb's version contains in-frame clones alone and is incomplete. The sample records approximately 1,500,000 clones, approximately 98% being singletons. Subsets obtained from CD4+ cells comprised CD45RA+ naive and CD45RA-negative memory cells. The sequencing sample was made of naive CD4+ T cells sorted from blood. As to subset: CD45RA+ positively selected. The receptor comes from a man aged 30 to 39 in good health.

As DNA, the CDR3 is TGTGCCATCACACAAGGCCTCCTCTATGGCTACACCTTC. Its protein product is CAITQGLLYGYTF. The rearrangement uses TRBV10-3 and TRBJ1-2; D uncertain. The germline V and J ends were trimmed by 7 bases and 4 bases, with 13 bases remaining between them. Germline CDR1 is ENHRY and CDR2 is SYGVKD. The CDR3 contains 13 residues.